The 32 T cell receptor beta chains reported below all come from one sample, sequenced in a study of control samples from healthy donors and cancer patients. Clones were read by immunoSEQ multiplex PCR, and TCRdb kept only the in-frame ones, dropping some. The sample lists about 120,000 clones, more than 85% occurring once. Sequenced material: blood. These receptors came from a woman between 18 and 29 years old in good health.

The V and J genes are TRBV28 and TRBJ2-2; 8 bases map to TRBD1. Germline loops: CDR1 MDHEN, CDR2 SYDVKM. The V segment lost 8 bases and the J segment 2 bases; nucleotides outside the gene matches: 7. This CDR3 comprises 15 residues. This CDR3 reads CASQTGAVNTGELFF. CDR3 coding DNA: TGTGCCAGCCAGACAGGGGCCGTAAACACCGGGGAGCTGTTTTTT.

This chain links TRBV29-1 with TRBJ2-7, with D possibly TRBD1 on 7 matching bases. V gave up 4 bases and J gave up 3 bases, with 22 bases separating them. The CDR3 is 16 residues long. Germline V lookup: CDR1 SQVTM, CDR2 ANQGSEA. The CDR3 region is CSVVWDGQAGFYEQYF. The DNA for the CDR3 is TGCAGCGTTGTGTGGGATGGACAGGCGGGGTTCTACGAGCAGTACTTC.

The rearrangement links TRBV7-2 to TRBJ2-7, with a possible D match to TRBD2 (5 bases). There are 15 residues in the CDR3. In germline, CDR1 is SGHTA, CDR2 FQGNSA. The V and J ends lost 5 bases and 2 bases respectively, with 16 bases between them. The CDR3 sequence: CASSLRHPGAYEQYF. The CDR3 DNA reads as TGTGCCAGCAGCCTAAGACACCCCGGGGCCTACGAGCAGTACTTC.

The rearrangement joins TRBV5-6 to TRBJ2-7; D gene uncertain. Deletions cut 2 bases from V and 6 bases from J, with 6 bases between. Germline V gene data show CDR1 as SGHDT and CDR2 as YYEEEE. CDR3 length: 11 amino acids. The CDR3 loop is CASSFDREQYF. CDR3 bases: TGTGCCAGCAGCTTTGATCGCGAGCAGTACTTC. Based on the CDR3 plus reference TRBV5-6 and TRBJ2-7, the full variable domain is DAGVTQSPTHLIKTRGQQVTLRCSPKSGHDTVSWYQQALGQGPQFIFQYYEEEERQRGNFPDRFSGHQFPNYSSELNVNALLLGDSALYLCASSFDREQYFGPGTRLTVT.

This clone was seen only a few times. The chain carries TRBV7-8 and TRBJ1-1, with 9 positions matching TRBD1. The germline CDR1 and CDR2 sequences are SGHVS and FQNEAQ. With 2 bases clipped from V and 11 bases from J, the junction kept 6 bases outside the gene matches. The CDR3 has 13 amino acids. The CDR3 is CASSLTGQGIAFF. CDR3 sequence (DNA): TGTGCCAGCAGCTTAACGGGACAGGGTATCGCTTTCTTT.

V gene TRBV7-3 combines with J gene TRBJ2-3; D is uncertain. V was pared by 5 bases and J by 2 bases, with 11 bases between. The germline gives CDR1 SGHTA, CDR2 FQGTGA. This CDR3 region has 14 residues. In DNA form, the CDR3 reads TGTGCCAGCAGCCCTAAAGGTACCACAGATACGCAGTATTTT. Amino acids: CASSPKGTTDTQYF.

The rearrangement joins TRBV9 to TRBJ1-4; 7 nucleotides align to TRBD1. Trimming removed 4 bases from V and 4 bases from J; junction bases left unmatched: 7. The CDR3 has 15 amino acids. Germline CDR1 and CDR2: SGDLS and YYNGEE. The CDR3 DNA reads TGTGCCAGCAGCCAAGGGGGGACAGTTAATGAAAAACTGTTTTTT. This sequence encodes CASSQGGTVNEKLFF.

This sequence joins TRBV2 and TRBJ2-2, with D tentatively TRBD1 or TRBD2 (6 bases each). CDR1 SNHLY and CDR2 FYNNEI come from the germline V gene. V lost 4 bases and J 4 bases, leaving 16 bases between the germline ends. The CDR3 spans 16 residues. The CDR3 loop reads CASSVLRGAGTGELFF. The DNA of the CDR3 is TGTGCCAGCAGTGTCCTGAGGGGGGCGGGCACCGGGGAGCTGTTTTTT.

The V call is TRBV30, the J call TRBJ2-7; 7 bases map to TRBD1. V trimming: 3 bases; J trimming: 7 bases; junction bases outside the gene matches: 6. The CDR3 sequence is 12 residues long. CDR1 is GTSNPN, CDR2 SVGIG, per germline (reference sequence). CDR3 nucleotide sequence: TGTGCCTGGAGCCCGACAGGGTATGAGCAGTACTTC. This sequence encodes CAWSPTGYEQYF. The full variable domain, its missing parts supplied by reference TRBV30 and TRBJ2-7, is SQTIHQWPATLVQPVGSPLSLECTVEGTSNPNLYWYRQAAGRGLQLLFYSVGIGQISSEVPQNLSASRPQDRQFILSSKKLLLSDSGFYLCAWSPTGYEQYFGPGTRLTVT.

By sample share, this clone is medium-sized. The V call is TRBV28, the J call TRBJ2-3, with D possibly being TRBD1 (5 bases). The CDR3 loop spans 15 amino acids. Trimming pared 4 bases from V and 3 bases from J, leaving 14 bases between. Germline lookup yields CDR1 MDHEN and CDR2 SYDVKM. The CDR3 sequence is CASSSGQGSTDTQYF. CDR3 DNA sequence: TGTGCCAGCAGTTCGGGTCAGGGATCAACAGATACGCAGTATTTT. The whole variable domain, remainder taken from reference TRBV28 and TRBJ2-3, is DVKVTQSSRYLVKRTGEKVFLECVQDMDHENMFWYRQDPGLGLRLIYFSYDVKMKEKGDIPEGYSVSREKKERFSLILESASTNQTSMYLCASSSGQGSTDTQYFGPGTRLTVL.

The chain combines TRBV6-5 with TRBJ2-3; the D gene is possibly TRBD2 (6 bases). CDR1 is MNHEY, CDR2 SVGAGI, per germline. V gave up 2 bases and J gave up 7 bases, with 16 bases separating them. The CDR3 length is 15 residues. DNA for the CDR3: TGTGCCAGCAGTTACGGGCGCCGACTAGTGCATACGCAGTATTTT. Its translation is CASSYGRRLVHTQYF.

The V and J genes are TRBV2 and TRBJ1-6, with TRBD1 matching over 7 bases. Germline assignment: CDR1 SNHLY and CDR2 FYNNEI. The ends lost 0 bases at V and 2 bases at J; junction bases unmatched: 1. The CDR3 runs to 16 residues. The CDR3 DNA reads TGTGCCAGCAGTGAAGCGGGGACAGCCTATAATTCACCCCTCCACTTT. Translated, it gives CASSEAGTAYNSPLHF.

This chain connects TRBV4-3 to TRBJ2-7; 9 nucleotides align to TRBD1. The V gene end was trimmed by 3 bases and the J gene end by 5 bases; junction bases not matched to a gene: 5. The CDR3 is 14 amino acids. The germline V gene encodes CDR1 LGHNA and CDR2 YSLEER. In DNA form, the CDR3 reads TGCGCCAGCAGCCAGGGGGACAGGGCAGACGAGCAGTACTTC. Encoded protein: CASSQGDRADEQYF.

DNA for the CDR3: TGCGCCAGCAGCTTGGGACAGGGGGCCACGTTCAACTATGGCTACACCTTC. Translated: CASSLGQGATFNYGYTF. This chain connects TRBV5-1 to TRBJ1-2; 10 nucleotides agree with TRBD1. Germline loops: CDR1 SGHRS, CDR2 YFSETQ. J gave up 2 bases and V 0 bases, and 7 bases lay outside the gene matches. This CDR3 has 17 residues.

V is TRBV5-1 and J is TRBJ2-7, with 8 bases identical to TRBD2. This CDR3 spans 16 amino acids. Losses at the gene ends were 5 bases for V and 0 bases for J; bases not matched to a gene: 10. Germline CDR1 SGHRS, CDR2 YFSETQ. The CDR3 bases are TGCGCCAGCAGTCCGAGACTAGCGATCGCCTCCTACGAGCAGTACTTC. This codes for CASSPRLAIASYEQYF.

The V and J genes are TRBV4-2 and TRBJ2-5; 9 bases fit TRBD2. The J segment lost 2 bases and the V segment lost 1 base, leaving 5 bases of the junction unmatched. CDR1 LGHNA and CDR2 YNFKEQ come from the germline V gene. The CDR3 runs 16 residues. CDR3: CASSQVAGDPQETQYF. Here the CDR3 DNA reads TGTGCCAGCAGCCAAGTAGCGGGAGACCCTCAAGAGACCCAGTACTTC.

This clone was found a few times. The V call is TRBV5-1, the J call TRBJ1-2; 9 bases match TRBD1. With 2 bases clipped from V and 7 bases from J, the junction kept 6 bases outside the gene matches. This CDR3 is 14 amino acids long. Germline CDR1 reads SGHRS; CDR2 reads YFSETQ. In DNA, the CDR3 is TGCGCCAGCAGCTTCGACAGGGGGAAGTCTGGCTACACCTTC. The encoded protein is CASSFDRGKSGYTF.

This clone occurred a few times. This sequence joins TRBV4-1 and TRBJ2-5; a possible D gene is TRBD2 (5 bases). CDR1 and CDR2 from the germline V gene are MGHRA and YSYEKL. V lost 1 base and J 1 base, leaving 7 bases between the germline ends. This CDR3 spans 14 amino acids. The DNA of the CDR3 is TGCGCCAGCAGCCAAGTGGGAGCCCAAGAGACCCAGTACTTC. It encodes CASSQVGAQETQYF.

J is TRBJ1-1 and V is TRBV7-2; no reliable D call. The germline gives CDR1 SGHTA, CDR2 FQGNSA. This CDR3 is built from 14 residues. V was clipped by 3 bases and J by 5 bases, with 13 bases between them. As DNA, the CDR3 is TGTGCCAGCAGCTTCCAGTGGGGAGGGACTGAAGCTTTCTTT. It codes for CASSFQWGGTEAFF.

The chain carries TRBV18 and TRBJ1-4, with a tentative D call TRBD1 (5 bases). Trimming stripped 3 bases from V and 6 bases from J, with 11 bases between. The CDR3 has 14 amino acids. In germline, CDR1 is KGHSH, CDR2 LQKENI. CDR3 nucleotides: TGTGCCAGCTCACCTCTAGGGGCTCATGAAAAACTGTTTTTT. This codes for CASSPLGAHEKLFF.

This chain links TRBV6-1 with TRBJ2-3, with 8 bases identical to TRBD2. The V gene end was trimmed by 1 base and the J gene end by 4 bases; junction bases not matched to a gene: 7. This CDR3 region has 16 residues. Germline loops: CDR1 MNHNS, CDR2 SASEGT. The CDR3 bases are TGTGCCAGCAGTGAAGTGGGACTAGTACAGGCAGATACGCAGTATTTT. It translates to CASSEVGLVQADTQYF.

The V call is TRBV19, the J call TRBJ1-3, with a possible D match to TRBD1 (6 bases). Germline V CDR1 and CDR2: LNHDA, SQIVND (reference sequence). The V end lost 5 bases, the J end lost 0 bases, and 14 bases lay between the germline ends. The CDR3 extends over 16 amino acids. The CDR3 region has the DNA TGTGCCAGTAGTGTCACCAGGGGAAGCTCTGGAAACACCATATATTTT. Amino acids: CASSVTRGSSGNTIYF. Supplemented by reference TRBV19 and TRBJ1-3, the full variable domain reads DGGITQSPKYLFRKEGQNVTLSCEQNLNHDAMYWYRQDPGQGLRLIYYSQIVNDFQKGDIAEGYSVSREKKESFPLTVTSAQKNPTAFYLCASSVTRGSSGNTIYFGEGSWLTVV.

The chain couples TRBV5-6 to TRBJ1-2; D remains unclear. The CDR3 is 13 residues long. Germline-derived CDR1 and CDR2 are SGHDT and YYEEEE. Trimming took 0 bases from V and 8 from J, leaving 11 bases between them. CDR3 coding DNA: TGTGCCAGCAGCTTGGGACTACTGAACGGCTACACCTTC. Residues: CASSLGLLNGYTF.

This chain's CDR3 is CASSPGTRTYEQYF. CDR3 nucleotides: TGTGCCAGCTCACCCGGGACGAGAACCTACGAGCAGTACTTC. V is TRBV18 and J is TRBJ2-7; D is tentatively TRBD1 or TRBD2 (5 bases each). Germline loops: CDR1 KGHSH, CDR2 LQKENI. This CDR3 has 14 residues. Trimming stripped 3 bases from V and 2 bases from J, with 11 bases between.

The rearrangement joins TRBV29-1 to TRBJ1-3; weak D call: TRBD1 (6 bases). Trimming took off 7 bases at V and 14 bases at J, with 18 bases between the two ends. The CDR3 has 11 amino acids. Germline V CDR1 and CDR2: SQVTM, ANQGSEA. Here the CDR3 reads CSATTGREVYF. As DNA, the CDR3 is TGCAGCGCCACAACAGGGAGGGAGGTATATTTT.

The V and J genes are TRBV12-3 or TRBV12-4 and TRBJ1-1, with a weak D call TRBD1 (6 bases). There are 13 residues in the CDR3. The V end was cut by 7 bases, the J end by 0 bases, with 9 bases between. The DNA for the CDR3 is TGTGCCAGCAACGGACAGATGAACACTGAAGCTTTCTTT. Its translation is CASNGQMNTEAFF.

The V gene is TRBV10-3, the J gene TRBJ2-5; 14 bases map to TRBD2. Germline-derived CDR1 and CDR2 are ENHRY and SYGVKD. The CDR3 has 14 residues. The V segment lost 6 bases and the J segment 5 bases; nucleotides outside the gene matches: 2. The CDR3 sequence: CAISGTSGGETQYF. CDR3 nucleotide sequence: TGTGCCATCAGCGGGACTAGCGGGGGCGAGACCCAGTACTTC.

In the case of this clone: The junction shows a germline mismatch at one end, possibly a read error. The J gene is TRBJ1-1, the V gene TRBV7-8, with TRBD1 as a possible D gene (6 bases). The CDR3 is 11 residues long. Germline assignment: CDR1 SGHVS and CDR2 FQNEAQ. The CDR3 region has the DNA TGTGCCAGCACCTTAACAGGGATTGCTTTCTTT. This gives the protein CASTLTGIAFF.

This rearrangement joins TRBV30 to TRBJ1-4; D uncertain. Looked up from germline, CDR1 is GTSNPN and CDR2 is SVGIG (reference sequence). With 1 base removed from V and 0 bases from J, the gap between germline ends came to 9 bases. The CDR3 contains 15 residues. The CDR3, as DNA: TGTGCCTGGAGTGCTATAGGGCCAACTAATGAAAAACTGTTTTTT. Amino acid sequence: CAWSAIGPTNEKLFF.

The chain is built from TRBV5-5 and TRBJ2-7; 7 bases are shared with TRBD1. The CDR3 is made up of 15 amino acids. Trimming at V came to 3 bases and at J to 1 base, leaving 7 bases not matched to a gene. Germline V gives CDR1 SGHKS, CDR2 YYEKEE (reference sequence). CDR3 in DNA: TGTGCCAGCAGCTCACTCGACAGGGCGTCCTACGAGCAGTACTTC. Translated: CASSSLDRASYEQYF.

The CDR3 reads CASSFGQGRTEAFF. The CDR3 DNA follows: TGCGCCAGCAGCTTTGGACAGGGTCGTACTGAAGCTTTCTTT. The V call is TRBV5-1, the J call TRBJ1-1; TRBD1 aligns across 8 bases. Germline V gene sequence: CDR1 SGHRS, CDR2 YFSETQ. Trimming took 2 bases from V and 5 from J; bases not matched to a gene: 5. The CDR3 spans 14 residues.

The V call is TRBV29-1, the J call TRBJ2-2; maybe TRBD1 (5 bases). The CDR3 has 14 amino acids. V was pared by 0 bases and J by 5 bases, with 10 bases between. Germline V gives CDR1 SQVTM, CDR2 ANQGSEA. The CDR3 loop is CSVEDRRGTGELFF. CDR3 in DNA: TGCAGCGTTGAAGACAGAAGGGGAACCGGGGAGCTGTTTTTT.